A single sample gave rise to the 19 T cell receptor beta chains below, sequenced in a study of blood T cells in healthy people across ages (dated by TCRdb to 2014 to 2015). Libraries were constructed by 5' RACE. The sample was run on an Illumina HiSeq 2500. The second PCR ran for about 6 to 12 cycles and used a J-beta primer mix along with a sample-barcoded 5' primer. The public sequencing data were trimmed at Q25 with fastp and processed into clonotypes with MiXCR by TCRdb, which kept only in-frame beta chains. When rows share a CDR3 protein, they turn into one entry using the most common DNA and genes. Here the sample has around 580,000 distinct CDR3 sequences; more than 45% occur a single time. The ten largest make up approximately 25% of the sample. The sample was blood. These receptors originate from a man at least 80 years old in good health.

The chain combines TRBV4-3 with TRBJ2-3, with D perhaps assigned TRBD1 or TRBD2 (5 bases each). CDR3 length: 16 residues. Germline loops: CDR1 LGHNA, CDR2 YSLEER. Trimming removed 5 bases from V and 2 bases from J, with 17 bases in between. In DNA form, the CDR3 reads TGCGCCAGCAGCATTCAGGGTGGGAGAATCACAGATACGCAGTATTTT. Translating gives CASSIQGGRITDTQYF.

The J gene is TRBJ1-1, the V gene TRBV7-2; weak D call: TRBD1 (6 bases). CDR1 is SGHTA, CDR2 FQGNSA, per germline. There are 14 residues in the CDR3. The ends were cut back, 5 bases at V and 2 bases at J, with 12 bases in the middle. The CDR3 is CASSPRQVNTEAFF. CDR3 DNA: TGTGCCAGCAGCCCCCGACAGGTAAACACTGAAGCTTTCTTT.

The V and J genes are TRBV15 and TRBJ2-5; possible D gene TRBD1, 6 bases. Matching the DNA end better, TRBJ2-7 makes the J call doubtful. Germline assignment: CDR1 LNHNV and CDR2 YYDKDF (reference sequence). The CDR3 runs to 15 residues. This chain's CDR3 is CATSRVRTETYEQYF. The CDR3 coding sequence is TGTGCCACCAGCAGAGTTAGGACAGAAACCTACGAGCAGTACTTC.

This chain links TRBV7-2 with TRBJ1-2; unclear D gene. Between the trimmed V and J ends, which lost 1 base and 3 bases, there was a span of 12 bases. Germline V gene data show CDR1 as SGHTA and CDR2 as FQGNSA. The CDR3 is made up of 15 amino acids. CDR3 sequence: CASSLDGSVYYGYTF. DNA of the CDR3: TGTGCCAGCAGCTTAGACGGGAGTGTCTACTATGGCTACACCTTC.

The CDR3 is CASSLIRQGGYEQYF. CDR3 nucleotide sequence: TGTGCCAGCAGCTTAATTCGACAGGGGGGATACGAGCAGTACTTC. The chain links TRBV7-9 to TRBJ2-4; TRBD1 matches 9 bases. Matching the DNA end better, TRBJ2-7 makes the J call doubtful. The CDR3 spans 15 residues. CDR1 SEHNR and CDR2 FQNEAQ come from the germline V gene (reference sequence).

The V gene is TRBV2, the J gene TRBJ2-4; 11 bases map to TRBD1. The J call is uncertain, as TRBJ2-7 better fits the DNA end. Germline CDR1 SNHLY, CDR2 FYNNEI. CDR3 size: 14 residues. Written as DNA, the CDR3 is TGTGCCAGCGATCCGGGACAGGGGGATTACGAGCAGTACTTC. Translation gives CASDPGQGDYEQYF.

On this clonotype: This may stem from a read error, because a much larger clone lies one nucleotide away. The V call is TRBV12-3 or TRBV12-4, the J call TRBJ2-7, with 8 nucleotides matching TRBD2. V dropped 6 bases and J dropped 7; count of bases not matched to a gene: 11. This CDR3 spans 14 amino acids. CDR3 loop: CASSTGLETNEQYF. The CDR3 nucleotides read TGTGCCAGCAGCACGGGACTAGAAACCAATGAGCAGTACTTC.

The chain links TRBV25-1 to TRBJ2-5, with 7 bases lining up with TRBD2. Germline V gene lookup returns CDR1 MGHDK and CDR2 SYGVNS. This CDR3 contains 15 residues. The V and J ends lost 4 bases and 1 base, in that order; junction bases with no gene match: 6. CDR3 region: CASSAPGGSQETQYF. The CDR3 coding sequence is TGTGCCAGCAGTGCCCCGGGGGGTAGCCAAGAGACCCAGTACTTC.

The V call is TRBV20-1, the J call TRBJ2-5; 7 nucleotides match TRBD2. Per the germline V gene, CDR1 is DFQATT and CDR2 is SNEGSKA (reference sequence). This CDR3 region has 14 residues. J lost 7 bases, V lost 3 bases, and 11 bases had no gene match. The CDR3 here is CSASSWEGRVTQYF. The CDR3 region has the DNA TGCAGTGCTAGTAGTTGGGAGGGGAGGGTGACCCAGTACTTC.

The chain couples TRBV28 to TRBJ2-5, with TRBD2 identical over 8 bases. Germline trimming cut 8 bases from V and 6 bases from J; bases unmatched to any gene: 5. CDR1 and CDR2 (germline): MDHEN, SYDVKM. The CDR3 totals 12 residues. The CDR3 DNA follows: TGTGCCAGCGTGAGCGGGGGTCAGACCCAGTACTTC. This gives the protein CASVSGGQTQYF.

This sequence joins TRBV7-2 and TRBJ2-4; weak D call: TRBD2 (8 bases). Germline values: CDR1 SGHTA, CDR2 FQGNSA. The CDR3 is 15 amino acids. V lost 8 bases and J lost 8, with 22 bases in between. The CDR3 coding sequence is TGTGCCAGCGCCGGGGGGGGGACAGTTAGTGACATTCAGTACTTC. This codes for CASAGGGTVSDIQYF.

This clonotype was seen only a few times. The rearrangement links TRBV7-2 to TRBJ2-5, with TRBD2 matching 7 bases. The J call may be faulty, since TRBJ2-7 better matches the DNA end. The germline CDR1 and CDR2 sequences are SGHTA and FQGNSA. The CDR3 sequence is 14 residues long. This CDR3 is CASSFGAGLYEQYF. DNA for the CDR3: TGTGCCAGCAGCTTTGGAGCGGGGCTATACGAGCAGTACTTC.

This sequence joins TRBV6-2 or TRBV6-3 and TRBJ1-1; D is uncertain. The CDR3 covers 12 residues. V was clipped by 6 bases and J by 1 base, with 6 bases between them. From germline, CDR1 is MNHEY and CDR2 SVGEGT. CDR3 loop: CASREENTEAFF. In DNA, the CDR3 is TGTGCCAGCAGGGAAGAGAACACTGAAGCTTTCTTT.

In its sample, this clonotype was seen a few times. This chain joins TRBV3-1 and TRBJ2-3, with 8 bases fitting TRBD2. J was trimmed by 1 base and V by 5 bases; bases with no gene match: 8. CDR3 size: 16 residues. Germline CDR1 LGHDT, CDR2 YNNKEL (reference sequence). CDR3 in amino acids: CASSYRGGSRTDTQYF. For the CDR3, the DNA is TGTGCCAGCAGCTATCGCGGGGGGTCTCGCACAGATACGCAGTATTTT.

The rearrangement uses TRBV7-8 and TRBJ2-1, with 8 nucleotides matching TRBD2. The CDR3 contains 15 residues. The V segment lost 2 bases and the J segment 3 bases; nucleotides outside the gene matches: 3. Germline V CDR1 and CDR2: SGHVS, FQNEAQ. The CDR3 nucleotides read TGTGCCAGCAGCTTAACGGGAGGGCTCTACAATGAGCAGTTCTTC. It codes for CASSLTGGLYNEQFF.

This clonotype was observed at least ten times. The V and J genes are TRBV6-5 and TRBJ2-1, with D maybe TRBD1 (6 bases). The CDR3 length is 12 residues. CDR1 and CDR2 from the germline V gene are MNHEY and SVGAGI. Trimming removed 6 bases at V and 11 bases at J, with 14 bases between. Here the CDR3 reads CASSRTRDKQFF. In DNA form, the CDR3 reads TGTGCCAGCAGCCGAACTAGGGACAAGCAGTTCTTC.

A word on this clonotype: A much larger clone is a single base away; this may be a read error. The chain recombines TRBV6-6 with TRBJ2-5; D ambiguous. The V gene lost 2 bases and the J gene lost 11 bases, with 12 bases spanning the gap. CDR1 MNHNY and CDR2 SVGAGI come from the germline V gene (reference sequence). CDR3 size: 12 residues. CDR3: CASSYIDNEQYF. CDR3 bases: TGTGCCAGCAGTTACATAGACAATGAGCAGTACTTC.

The J gene is TRBJ2-1, the V gene TRBV14, with D maybe TRBD2 (6 bases). Matching the DNA end better, TRBJ2-7 makes the J call doubtful. CDR1 and CDR2 (germline): SGHDN, FVKESK. The CDR3 extends over 15 amino acids. The CDR3: CASSGTLRAYNEQYF. CDR3 DNA: TGTGCCAGCAGCGGGACTCTGAGGGCCTACAATGAGCAGTACTTC.

Only one count was recorded for this clonotype. The chain uses TRBV6-5 and TRBJ1-1; D unclear. The CDR3 spans 14 residues. Trimming shortened V by 5 bases and J by 1 base, and 11 bases separated the two germline ends. Germline-derived CDR1 and CDR2 are MNHEY and SVGAGI. The CDR3 reads CASSPDMWNTEAFF. The CDR3 DNA reads as TGTGCCAGCAGTCCCGACATGTGGAACACTGAAGCTTTCTTT.